This T cell receptor beta chain was recovered during a study of T cells after somatic rescue of genetic block. The V and J ends lost 4 bases and 1 base respectively, with 8 bases between them. CDR3 length equals 13 residues. Per the germline V gene, CDR1 is MDHEN and CDR2 is SYDVKM. Assay: immunoSEQ multiplex PCR; the TCRdb copy retains only in-frame clones and omits some. The repertoire holds about 88,000 clones, with 85% to 90% as singletons. V usage is TRBV28 and J usage is TRBJ2-7; D is ambiguous. The source of this sequence is a woman under 30. The source material was peripheral blood mononuclear cells (PBMCs). The CDR3 loop reads CASSSGRSYEQYF. The CDR3, as DNA: TGTGCCAGCAGTTCCGGACGGTCCTACGAGCAGTACTTC.